This T cell receptor beta chain came from a study of blood T cell repertoires in COVID-19. Measured with immunoSEQ multiplex PCR; TCRdb has only the in-frame clones, and not every one. The repertoire includes some 93,000 clones, 86% of them detected once, and around a sixth sits in the top ten. Germline CDR1 SQVTM, CDR2 ANQGSEA. V lost 3 bases and J lost 4, with 12 bases in between. This CDR3 has 13 residues. The sample comprised peripheral blood. V gene TRBV29-1 combines with J gene TRBJ1-1; maybe TRBD1 (5 bases). This sequence was found in a woman of 80 years or more with acute or convalescent COVID-19. The CDR3 nucleotides read TGCAGCGTTGAGGGGCAGGAAGGCACTGAAGCTTTCTTT. This sequence encodes CSVEGQEGTEAFF.